The clone carrying this T cell receptor (beta chain) was recorded once. CDR1 is MNHNS and CDR2 is SASEGT in the germline V gene. V was clipped by 8 bases and J by 1 base, with 11 bases between them. The CDR3 runs 13 residues. Participant-reported clinical history was the basis for cohort assignment. The data are from a study of blood T cell repertoires in COVID-19. As for the study in general: Whether acute or convalescent, the COVID-19 samples came from the United States, Italy and Spain. Sources were T cells, B-cell-depleted T cells, or PBMCs; the material itself was cDNA or gDNA.

Sequencing used immunoSEQ multiplex PCR; TCRdb keeps in-frame clones, though not all of them. The sample includes 240,000 or so clones, approximately 86% of them seen just once. The receptor's source is a middle-aged woman with acute COVID-19. The chain uses TRBV6-1 and TRBJ1-1, with D possibly TRBD1 on 6 matching bases. The sequenced sample consisted of PBMCs or T cells enriched from blood (not recorded which). Written as DNA, the CDR3 is TGTGCCAGCCTCCAAGGGGGGAACACTGAAGCTTTCTTT. The encoded protein is CASLQGGNTEAFF.